This is a list of T cell receptor beta chains from one sample in a study of T cell responses to AZD1222 COVID-19 vaccine. Clones were read by immunoSEQ multiplex PCR, and TCRdb kept only the in-frame ones, dropping some. The sample lists more than 120,000 clones; roughly 86% were seen once. Sample: peripheral blood, taken 28 days after the second dose of the MenACWY control vaccine. The receptors here all came from an adult who received the MenACWY meningococcal vaccine as a control. CDR3s include the opening cysteine and the closing phenylalanine or tryptophan. D genes are given only for firm matches. The size entry is marked missing in some rows and otherwise reads once, few, many or a size class.

TGTGCCAGCACTCTCTATCGTGGGAGCGAGGAGACCCAGTACTTC CASTLYRGSEETQYF TRBV2 . TRBJ2-5 .
TGCGCCAGCAGCCAAGTACCCTCAGCGGGGGCCGACCAGTACTTC CASSQVPSAGADQYF TRBV4-1 . TRBJ2-7 TRBD2
TGTGCCAGCAGTTACAAGGCGGGGGGCAGAGATACGCAGTATTTT CASSYKAGGRDTQYF TRBV6-5 once TRBJ2-3 TRBD2
TGTGCCAGCTTCCGCGAGGATAGCGGGTACGAGCAGTACTTC CASFREDSGYEQYF TRBV6-6 . TRBJ2-7 TRBD2
TGCGCCAGCAGCTCCGGGGCCAATAATTCACCCCTCCACTTT CASSSGANNSPLHF TRBV5-1 . TRBJ1-6 .
TGTGCCAGCAGCCGACCGGGACAGGGCTACGAGCAGTACTTC CASSRPGQGYEQYF TRBV6-5 few TRBJ2-7 TRBD1
TGTGCCAGCAGCAAGATTCAGGGGAACTATGGCTACACCTTC CASSKIQGNYGYTF TRBV6-2/TRBV6-3 . TRBJ1-2 .
TGTGCCACCAGCAGAGATGGGGCCGGGGAGCTGTTTTTT CATSRDGAGELFF TRBV15 . TRBJ2-2 .
TGTGCCAGCAGCCAGAGGTTGGGGGAGACCCAGTACTTC CASSQRLGETQYF TRBV4-2 . TRBJ2-5 .
TGCAGCGTTGGTGAGGGGCCGGGGACCGGGGAGCTGTTTTTT CSVGEGPGTGELFF TRBV29-1 . TRBJ2-2 .
TGTGCCAGCAGCTTAAGCGGGACAGGGCACTACGAGCAGTACTTC CASSLSGTGHYEQYF TRBV7-3 . TRBJ2-7 TRBD1
TGTGCCAGCAGAGAACCACAGGGATTTGGCCCACTTAGGACTGAAGCTTTCTTT CASREPQGFGPLRTEAFF TRBV6-1 . TRBJ1-1 .
TGTGCCAGCAGCTTTTTTTTTGATGAGCAGTTCTTC CASSFFFDEQFF TRBV7-2 . TRBJ2-1 .
TGTGCCAGCAGTTTTTCTCCAGGCCCGATGAACACTGAAGCTTTCTTT CASSFSPGPMNTEAFF TRBV27 . TRBJ1-1 .
TGTGCCAGCAGAGGCTGGGGGGACTACAATGAGCAGTTCTTC CASRGWGDYNEQFF TRBV5-4 . TRBJ2-1 .
TGTGCCAGCAGCAGTCAGGGGGCCGAGGGTTGGACCCAGTACTTC CASSSQGAEGWTQYF TRBV7-9 . TRBJ2-5 TRBD1
TGTGCCACCAGCCTCAGTGCCGGTGAGCAGTTCTTC CATSLSAGEQFF TRBV24-1 . TRBJ2-1 .
TGTGCCAGTAGTTCCCTATCTAGCGGGATCGACAATGAGCAGTTCTTC CASSSLSSGIDNEQFF TRBV19 . TRBJ2-1 TRBD2
TGTGCCAGTAGTGCCGGGATATATGGCTACACCTTC CASSAGIYGYTF TRBV19 . TRBJ1-2 .
TGTGCCTGGAGTTTCAGGGGAGGCAATCAGCCCCAGCATTTT CAWSFRGGNQPQHF TRBV30 few TRBJ1-5 .
TGTGCCAGCAGGTCGGGAGGCGCTAGCAATCAGCCCCAGCATTTT CASRSGGASNQPQHF TRBV7-2 . TRBJ1-5 .
TGTGCCAGCAGCGTAGGTGACAGGGGCTCCCACCACGAGCAGTACTTC CASSVGDRGSHHEQYF TRBV9 . TRBJ2-7 TRBD1
TGTGCCACCAGTGACAAGGACAGGGATTATGGCTACACCTTC CATSDKDRDYGYTF TRBV24-1 . TRBJ1-2 TRBD1